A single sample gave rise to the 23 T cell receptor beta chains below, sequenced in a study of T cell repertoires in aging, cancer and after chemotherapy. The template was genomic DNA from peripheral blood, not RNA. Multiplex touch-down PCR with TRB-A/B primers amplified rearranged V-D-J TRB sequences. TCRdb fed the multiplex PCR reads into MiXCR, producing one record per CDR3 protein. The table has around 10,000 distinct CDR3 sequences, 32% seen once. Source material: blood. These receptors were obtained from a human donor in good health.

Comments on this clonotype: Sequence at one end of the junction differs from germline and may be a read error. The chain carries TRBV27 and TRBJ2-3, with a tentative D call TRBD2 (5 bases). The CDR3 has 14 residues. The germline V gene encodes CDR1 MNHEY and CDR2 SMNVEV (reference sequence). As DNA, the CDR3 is TGTGCCAGCAGTTTGTCGGGATTCACAGATACGCAGTGTTTT. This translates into CASSLSGFTDTQCF.

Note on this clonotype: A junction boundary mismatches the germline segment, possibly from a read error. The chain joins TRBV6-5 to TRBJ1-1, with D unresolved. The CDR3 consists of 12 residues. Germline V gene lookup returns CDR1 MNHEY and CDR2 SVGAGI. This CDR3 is CASRPSHTEAIF. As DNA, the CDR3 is TGTGCCAGCAGACCCAGCCACACTGAAGCTATCTTT.

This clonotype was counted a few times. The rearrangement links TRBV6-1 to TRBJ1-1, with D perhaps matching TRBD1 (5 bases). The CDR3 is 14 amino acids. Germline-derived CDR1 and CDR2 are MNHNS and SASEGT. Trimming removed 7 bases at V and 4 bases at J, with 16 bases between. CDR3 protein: CASTSTGGSTEAFF. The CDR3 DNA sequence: TGTGCCAGCACATCGACGGGGGGTAGCACTGAAGCTTTCTTT.

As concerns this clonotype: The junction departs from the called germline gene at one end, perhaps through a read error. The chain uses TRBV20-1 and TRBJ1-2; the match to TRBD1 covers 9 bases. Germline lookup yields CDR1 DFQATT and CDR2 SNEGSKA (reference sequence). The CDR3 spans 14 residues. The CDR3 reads CSARTGGIYYDYTF. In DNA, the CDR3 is TGCAGTGCTAGGACAGGGGGGATCTACTATGACTACACCTTC.

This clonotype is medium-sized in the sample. The chain's CDR3 is CSVDRGLTNTEAFF. CDR3 coding DNA: TGCAGCGTTGATCGGGGACTTACCAACACTGAAGCTTTCTTT. The chain has TRBV29-1 and TRBJ1-1; possibly TRBD1 for D (5 bases). Trimming stripped 3 bases from V and 2 bases from J, with 13 bases between. This CDR3 region has 14 residues. Per germline, CDR1 SQVTM and CDR2 ANQGSEA.

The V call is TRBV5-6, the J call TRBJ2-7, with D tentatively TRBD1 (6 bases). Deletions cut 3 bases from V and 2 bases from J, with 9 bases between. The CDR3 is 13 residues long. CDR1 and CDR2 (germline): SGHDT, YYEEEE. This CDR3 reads CASSWGPTYEQYF. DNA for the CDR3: TGTGCCAGCAGCTGGGGGCCCACCTACGAGCAGTACTTC.

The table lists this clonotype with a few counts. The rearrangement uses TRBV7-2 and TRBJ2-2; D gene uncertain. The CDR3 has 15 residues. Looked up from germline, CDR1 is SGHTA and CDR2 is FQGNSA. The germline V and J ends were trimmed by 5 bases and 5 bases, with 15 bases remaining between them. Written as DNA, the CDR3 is TGTGCCAGCAGCACCCGTCGCTCGAGAACCGGGGAGCTGTTTTTT. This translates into CASSTRRSRTGELFF.

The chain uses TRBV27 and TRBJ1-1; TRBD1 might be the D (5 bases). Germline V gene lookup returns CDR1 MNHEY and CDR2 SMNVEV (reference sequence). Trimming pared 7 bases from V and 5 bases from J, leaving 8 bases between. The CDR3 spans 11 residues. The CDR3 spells CASIYRTEAFF. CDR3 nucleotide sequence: TGTGCCAGCATTTACAGGACTGAAGCTTTCTTT.

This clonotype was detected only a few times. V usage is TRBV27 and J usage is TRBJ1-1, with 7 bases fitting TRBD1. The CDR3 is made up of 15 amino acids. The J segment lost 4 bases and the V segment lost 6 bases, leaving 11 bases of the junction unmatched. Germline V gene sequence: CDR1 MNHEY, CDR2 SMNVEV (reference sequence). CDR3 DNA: TGTGCCAGCAGCTGGGGGAGAGGGGGCGGCACTGAAGCTTTCTTT. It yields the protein CASSWGRGGGTEAFF.

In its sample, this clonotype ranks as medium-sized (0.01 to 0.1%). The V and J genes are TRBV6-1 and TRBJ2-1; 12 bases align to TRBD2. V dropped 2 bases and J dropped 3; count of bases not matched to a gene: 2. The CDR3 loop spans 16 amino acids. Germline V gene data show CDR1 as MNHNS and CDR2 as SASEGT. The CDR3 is CASSELAGGDYNEQFF. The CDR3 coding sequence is TGTGCCAGCAGTGAACTAGCGGGAGGGGACTACAATGAGCAGTTCTTC.

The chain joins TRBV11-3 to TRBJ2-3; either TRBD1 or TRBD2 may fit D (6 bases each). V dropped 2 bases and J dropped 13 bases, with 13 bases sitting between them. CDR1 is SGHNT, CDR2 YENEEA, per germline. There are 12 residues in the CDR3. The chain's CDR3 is CASSLQGRLKYF. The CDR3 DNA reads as TGTGCCAGCAGCTTACAGGGGAGGTTGAAGTATTTT.

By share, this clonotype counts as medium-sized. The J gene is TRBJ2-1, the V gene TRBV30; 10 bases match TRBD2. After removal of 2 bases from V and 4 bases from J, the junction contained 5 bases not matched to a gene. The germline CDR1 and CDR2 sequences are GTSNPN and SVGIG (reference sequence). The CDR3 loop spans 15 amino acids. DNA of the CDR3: TGTGCCTGGAGTTCAGGGACTAGCGTATACAATGAGCAGTTCTTC. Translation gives CAWSSGTSVYNEQFF.

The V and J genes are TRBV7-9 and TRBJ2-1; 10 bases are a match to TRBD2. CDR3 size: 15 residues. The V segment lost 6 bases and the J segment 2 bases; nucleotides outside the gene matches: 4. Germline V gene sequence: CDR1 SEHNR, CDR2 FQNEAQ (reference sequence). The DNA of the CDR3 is TGTGCCAGCAGATCTAGCGGGGGAGCCTACAATGAGCAGTTCTTC. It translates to CASRSSGGAYNEQFF.

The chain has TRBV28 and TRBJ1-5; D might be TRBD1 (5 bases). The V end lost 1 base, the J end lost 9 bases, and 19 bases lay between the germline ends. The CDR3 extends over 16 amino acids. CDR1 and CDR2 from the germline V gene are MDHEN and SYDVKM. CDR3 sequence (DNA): TGTGCCAGCAGTTTATTGATAGGGGACGTCTCGATGCCCCAGCATTTT. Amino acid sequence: CASSLLIGDVSMPQHF.

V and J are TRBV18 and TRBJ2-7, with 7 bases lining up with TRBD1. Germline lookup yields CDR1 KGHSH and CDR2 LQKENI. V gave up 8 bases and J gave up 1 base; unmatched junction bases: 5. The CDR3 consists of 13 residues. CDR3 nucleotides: TGTGCCAGCCTCCGGGACAGTTCCTACGAGCAGTACTTC. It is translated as CASLRDSSYEQYF.

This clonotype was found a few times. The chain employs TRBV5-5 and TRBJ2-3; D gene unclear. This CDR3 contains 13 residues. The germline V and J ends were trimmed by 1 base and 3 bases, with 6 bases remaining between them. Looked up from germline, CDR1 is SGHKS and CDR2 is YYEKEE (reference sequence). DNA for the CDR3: TGTGCCAGCAGCTTGATCTGGACAGATACGCAGTATTTT. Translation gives CASSLIWTDTQYF.

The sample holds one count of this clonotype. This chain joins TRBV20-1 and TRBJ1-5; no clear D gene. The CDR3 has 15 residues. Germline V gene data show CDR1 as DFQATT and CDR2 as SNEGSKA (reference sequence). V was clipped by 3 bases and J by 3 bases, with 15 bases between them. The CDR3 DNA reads TGCAGTGCTAGTCTGGATGGTAATGTCAATCAGCCCCAGCATTTT. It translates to CSASLDGNVNQPQHF.

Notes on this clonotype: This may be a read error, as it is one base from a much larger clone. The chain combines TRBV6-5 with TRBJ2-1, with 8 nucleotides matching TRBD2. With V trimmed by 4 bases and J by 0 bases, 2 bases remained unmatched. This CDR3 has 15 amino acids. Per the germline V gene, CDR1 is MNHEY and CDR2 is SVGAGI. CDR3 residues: CASSSRGGSYNEQFF. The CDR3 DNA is TGTGCCAGCAGTTCACGGGGGGGCTCCTACAATGAGCAGTTCTTC.

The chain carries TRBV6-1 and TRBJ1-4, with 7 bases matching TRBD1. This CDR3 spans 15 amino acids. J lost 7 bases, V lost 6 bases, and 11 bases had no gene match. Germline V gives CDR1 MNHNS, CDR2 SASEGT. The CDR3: CASSLQGQRGEKLFF. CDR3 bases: TGTGCCAGCAGCCTACAGGGGCAGCGGGGTGAAAAACTGTTTTTT.

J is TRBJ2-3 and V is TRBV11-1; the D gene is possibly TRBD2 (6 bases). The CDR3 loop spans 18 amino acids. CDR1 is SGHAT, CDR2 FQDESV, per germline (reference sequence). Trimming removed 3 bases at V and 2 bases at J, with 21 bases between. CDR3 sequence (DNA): TGTGCCAGCAGCTTCCCTACGGGGCGGGATATCGCCACAGATACGCAGTATTTT. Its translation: CASSFPTGRDIATDTQYF.

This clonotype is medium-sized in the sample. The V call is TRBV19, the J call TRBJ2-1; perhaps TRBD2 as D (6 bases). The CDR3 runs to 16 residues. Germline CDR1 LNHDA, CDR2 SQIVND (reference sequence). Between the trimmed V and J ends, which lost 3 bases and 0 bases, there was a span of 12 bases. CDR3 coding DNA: TGTGCCAGTAGTATCCTTCTAGCGTCCTCCTACAATGAGCAGTTCTTC. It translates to CASSILLASSYNEQFF.

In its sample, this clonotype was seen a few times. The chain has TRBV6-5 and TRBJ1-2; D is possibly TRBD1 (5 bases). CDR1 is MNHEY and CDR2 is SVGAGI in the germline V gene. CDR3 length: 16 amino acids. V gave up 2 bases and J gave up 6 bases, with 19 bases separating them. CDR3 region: CASSYTGGTGWNGYTF. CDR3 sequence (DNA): TGTGCCAGCAGTTACACCGGAGGGACCGGTTGGAATGGCTACACCTTC.

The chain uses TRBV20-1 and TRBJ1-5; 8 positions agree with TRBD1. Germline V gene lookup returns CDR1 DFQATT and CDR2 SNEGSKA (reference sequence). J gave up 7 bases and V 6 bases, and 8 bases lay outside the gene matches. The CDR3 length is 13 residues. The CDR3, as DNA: TGCAGTGCGCCGACAGGGGTAAACCAGCCCCAGCATTTT. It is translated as CSAPTGVNQPQHF.